The source of this T cell receptor beta chain is a study of T cells in Graves' hyperthyroidism and ophthalmopathy. Study summary: Any treatment followed the collection of peripheral blood at initial diagnosis. Findings and caveats of the study: Model predictions of ophthalmopathy came a median approximately 6.2 months before onset. Ophthalmopathy was distinguished from stable hyperthyroidism by 13 V-J signatures.

Amplified TCR beta CDR3 regions came from RNA transcripts. Using the HTBI primer set, a first-round RT-PCR was run on the TCR CDR3. MiXCR, run by TCRdb on the multiplex PCR reads, gives a single entry per CDR3 protein. This table has 600,000 to 900,000 distinct CDR3 sequences, around 15% appearing once. Trimming pared 5 bases from V and 4 bases from J, leaving 21 bases between. The CDR3 covers 15 residues. CDR1 is SQVTM, CDR2 ANQGSEA, per germline. The definition of stable Graves' hyperthyroidism was no ophthalmopathy progression within 18 months. A remark on this clonotype: Its antigen is not known.

Sequenced material: blood. The sequence was collected from a young man with Graves' hyperthyroidism. The chain carries TRBV29-1 and TRBJ2-7; D gene unclear. The CDR3 loop is CSVPGRRELRYEQYF. The CDR3 DNA is TGCAGCGTTCCCGGTCGTAGGGAACTTCGGTACGAGCAGTACTTC.